Listed here are 8 T cell receptor beta chains from one sample, sequenced in a study of T cells in Graves' hyperthyroidism and ophthalmopathy. RNA transcripts served as the template for amplifying TCR beta CDR3 regions. Carried out on the TCR CDR3, a first-round RT-PCR used the HTBI primer set. TCRdb reanalysed the multiplex PCR reads using MiXCR and keeps one entry per CDR3 protein. Among 660,000 or so distinct CDR3 sequences listed, 45% were seen once. The sequencing input was peripheral blood or thyroid tissue (not recorded which). These receptors were obtained from an adult man with Graves' disease, either hyperthyroidism or ophthalmopathy (not recorded which).

The V gene is TRBV10-3, the J gene TRBJ1-4; D is perhaps TRBD1 (5 bases). The ends were cut back, 10 bases at V and 5 bases at J, with 14 bases in the middle. CDR1 is ENHRY, CDR2 SYGVKD, per germline. The CDR3 has 13 amino acids. CDR3: CASGTGNNEKLFF. CDR3 coding DNA: TGTGCCAGCGGGACCGGGAACAATGAAAAACTGTTTTTT.

Concerning this clonotype itself: Compared with germline, one end of the junction differs, possibly owing to a read error. The chain employs TRBV20-1 and TRBJ1-2, with D uncertain. Germline V gives CDR1 DFQATT, CDR2 SNEGSKA (reference sequence). The CDR3 totals 8 residues. The DNA for the CDR3 is TGCAGTGCTAGGGGTAACCTCTTC. It encodes CSARGNLF.

As regards this clonotype: A read error may explain this, as a much larger clone is one base away. This rearrangement joins TRBV7-9 to TRBJ2-7, with 8 bases identical to TRBD2. The CDR3 sequence is 10 residues long. Germline assignment: CDR1 SEHNR and CDR2 FQNEAQ (reference sequence). The CDR3 bases are TGTGCAGCGGGGGTCTACGAGCAGTACTTC. Protein product: CAAGVYEQYF.

The chain joins TRBV20-1 to TRBJ1-2; D might be TRBD1 (6 bases). The germline CDR1 and CDR2 sequences are DFQATT and SNEGSKA (reference sequence). The CDR3 spans 14 residues. V shed 1 base and J shed 3 bases, with 12 bases lying between them. CDR3 DNA sequence: TGCAGTGCTAGAGGGACAGTGGATGACTATGGCTACACCTTC. Its protein product is CSARGTVDDYGYTF.

Comments on this clonotype: A much more abundant neighbour one base away suggests this may be a read error. This chain connects TRBV2 to TRBJ1-2; 7 bases are shared with TRBD1. From germline, CDR1 is SNHLY and CDR2 FYNNEI. The CDR3 length is 16 residues. This CDR3 is CAGSEGGWDTNYGYTF. Here the CDR3 DNA reads TGTGCCGGCAGTGAAGGGGGCTGGGACACTAACTATGGCTACACCTTC.

This rearrangement joins TRBV25-1 to TRBJ2-3; 7 bases align to TRBD1. Germline trimming cut 6 bases from V and 12 bases from J; bases unmatched to any gene: 6. The germline gives CDR1 MGHDK, CDR2 SYGVNS. The CDR3 loop spans 11 amino acids. CDR3 protein: CASREGAFQYF. CDR3 in DNA: TGTGCCAGCAGAGAGGGGGCTTTTCAGTATTTT.

The chain joins TRBV25-1 to TRBJ1-2, with D hard to call. The CDR3 runs to 11 residues. Trimming removed 8 bases from V and 6 bases from J, with 10 bases in between. CDR1 and CDR2 (germline): MGHDK, SYGVNS. The CDR3 bases are TGTGCCAGCCAGGACGGGGATGGCTACACCTTC. Its translation is CASQDGDGYTF.

This clonotype was picked up many times. The chain couples TRBV29-1 to TRBJ1-1; D is perhaps TRBD1 (5 bases). The CDR3 has 11 amino acids. Germline-derived CDR1 and CDR2 are SQVTM and ANQGSEA. The germline V and J ends were trimmed by 6 bases and 7 bases, with 12 bases remaining between them. CDR3 in amino acids: CSVGPGVEAFF. CDR3 bases: TGCAGCGTCGGACCGGGGGTTGAAGCTTTCTTT.